A single sample gave rise to the 3 T cell receptor beta chains below, sequenced in a study of shared T cell receptors in the human thymus. TCRdb's table, derived via immunoSEQ multiplex PCR, lists solely in-frame clones and lacks some. This table holds hundreds of thousands of clones, about 89% found once. These data also formed part of another study, on human thymus T cells.

The sequencing sample was made of thymocytes. The receptors originated from a boy less than two years old with a congenital heart defect.

The V gene is TRBV4-1, the J gene TRBJ2-1; 10 bases fit TRBD2. V gave up 6 bases and J gave up 4 bases; unmatched junction bases: 6. CDR1 MGHRA and CDR2 YSYEKL come from the germline V gene. The CDR3 is 15 amino acids. The CDR3 protein is CASRLTSGYYNEQFF. The CDR3 DNA follows: TGCGCCAGCAGGCTGACTAGCGGGTATTACAATGAGCAGTTCTTC.

The V call is TRBV28, the J call TRBJ1-2; D is perhaps TRBD1 (6 bases). CDR1 is MDHEN, CDR2 SYDVKM, per germline. V gave up 6 bases and J gave up 6 bases, with 17 bases separating them. The CDR3 totals 14 residues. The CDR3 DNA reads as TGTGCCAGCAGCCCCCGGGACACTCTTAATGGCTACACCTTC. Translation: CASSPRDTLNGYTF.

The chain couples TRBV9 to TRBJ2-7, with 7 bases identical to TRBD1. The CDR3 sequence is 16 residues long. The J segment lost 2 bases and the V segment lost 4 bases, leaving 12 bases of the junction unmatched. Germline V CDR1 and CDR2: SGDLS, YYNGEE. The CDR3 nucleotides are TGTGCCAGCAGCCCCCCGGGACAGAACGTTACCTACGAGCAGTACTTC. It encodes CASSPPGQNVTYEQYF.